This T cell receptor beta chain was retrieved from a study of T cell responses to AZD1222 COVID-19 vaccine. General study findings and limits: Sampling captured repertoires only after the peak T cell response.

The table came from immunoSEQ multiplex PCR; TCRdb's copy has only in-frame clones and leaves some out. The sample has some 190,000 clones, about nine tenths seen once. About this clone itself: Its antigen is not identified.

V was clipped by 4 bases and J by 3 bases; unmatched bases: 4. CDR1 and CDR2 (germline): KGHSH, LQKENI. The CDR3 length is 15 residues. The sample here was peripheral blood, taken 28 days after the second AZD1222 dose. This TCR was sampled from an adult who received the AZD1222 COVID-19 vaccine. The chain couples TRBV18 to TRBJ2-3, with 10 bases identical to TRBD1. CDR3 bases: TGTGCCAGCTCACGGAGGGGACAGGGGACAGATACGCAGTATTTT. Protein: CASSRRGQGTDTQYF.